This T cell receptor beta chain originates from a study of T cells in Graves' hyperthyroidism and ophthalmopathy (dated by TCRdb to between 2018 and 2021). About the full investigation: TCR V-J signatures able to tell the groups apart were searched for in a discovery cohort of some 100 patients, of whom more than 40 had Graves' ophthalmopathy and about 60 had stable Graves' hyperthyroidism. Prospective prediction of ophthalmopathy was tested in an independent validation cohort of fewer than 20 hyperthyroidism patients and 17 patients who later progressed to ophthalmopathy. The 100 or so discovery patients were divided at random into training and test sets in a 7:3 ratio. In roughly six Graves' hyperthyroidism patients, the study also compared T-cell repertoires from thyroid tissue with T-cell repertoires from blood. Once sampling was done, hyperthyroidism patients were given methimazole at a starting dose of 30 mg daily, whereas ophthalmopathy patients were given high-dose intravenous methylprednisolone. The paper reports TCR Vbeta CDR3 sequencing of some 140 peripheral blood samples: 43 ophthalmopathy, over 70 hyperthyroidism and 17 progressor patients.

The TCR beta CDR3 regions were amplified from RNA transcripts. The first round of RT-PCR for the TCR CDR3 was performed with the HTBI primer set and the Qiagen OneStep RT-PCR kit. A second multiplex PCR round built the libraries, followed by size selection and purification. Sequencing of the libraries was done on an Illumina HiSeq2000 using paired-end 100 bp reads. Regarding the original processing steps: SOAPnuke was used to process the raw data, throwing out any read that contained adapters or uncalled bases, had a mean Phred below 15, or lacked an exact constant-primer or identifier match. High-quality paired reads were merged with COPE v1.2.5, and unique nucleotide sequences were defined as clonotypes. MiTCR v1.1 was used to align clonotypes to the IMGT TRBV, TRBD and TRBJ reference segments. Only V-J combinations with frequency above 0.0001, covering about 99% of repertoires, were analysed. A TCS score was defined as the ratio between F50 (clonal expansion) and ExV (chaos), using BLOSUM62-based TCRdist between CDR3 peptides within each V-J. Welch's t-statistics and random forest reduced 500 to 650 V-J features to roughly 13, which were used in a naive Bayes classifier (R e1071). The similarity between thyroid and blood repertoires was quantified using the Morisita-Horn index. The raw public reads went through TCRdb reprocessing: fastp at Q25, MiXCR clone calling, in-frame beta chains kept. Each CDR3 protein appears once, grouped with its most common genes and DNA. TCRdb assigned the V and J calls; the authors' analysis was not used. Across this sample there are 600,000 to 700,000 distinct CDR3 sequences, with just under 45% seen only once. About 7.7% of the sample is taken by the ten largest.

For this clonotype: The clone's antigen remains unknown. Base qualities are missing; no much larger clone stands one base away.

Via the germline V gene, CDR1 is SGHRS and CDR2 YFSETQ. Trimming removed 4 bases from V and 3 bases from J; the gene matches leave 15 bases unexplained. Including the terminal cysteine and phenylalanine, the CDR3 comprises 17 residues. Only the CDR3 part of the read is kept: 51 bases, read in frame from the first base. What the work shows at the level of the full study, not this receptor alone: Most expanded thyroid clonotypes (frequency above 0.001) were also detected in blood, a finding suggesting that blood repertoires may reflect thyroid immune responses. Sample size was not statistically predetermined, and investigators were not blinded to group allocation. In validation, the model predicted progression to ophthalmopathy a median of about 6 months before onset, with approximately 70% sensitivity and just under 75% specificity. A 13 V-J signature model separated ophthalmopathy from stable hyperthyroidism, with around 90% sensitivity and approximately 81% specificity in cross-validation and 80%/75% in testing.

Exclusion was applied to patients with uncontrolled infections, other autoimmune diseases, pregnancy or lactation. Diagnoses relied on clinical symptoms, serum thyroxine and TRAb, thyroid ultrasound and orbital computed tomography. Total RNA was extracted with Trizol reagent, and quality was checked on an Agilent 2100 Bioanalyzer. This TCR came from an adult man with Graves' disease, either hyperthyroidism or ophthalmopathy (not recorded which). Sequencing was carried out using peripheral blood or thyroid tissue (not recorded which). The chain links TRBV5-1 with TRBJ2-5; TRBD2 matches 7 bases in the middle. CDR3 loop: CASSLPRDASGEETQYF. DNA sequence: TGCGCCAGCAGCCTCCCTCGGGACGCAAGCGGGGAAGAGACCCAGTACTTC.